This TCR beta chain was identified in a study of T cells expressing NK-cell markers. With the 5' RACE reads reprocessed, TCRdb shows one record per CDR3 protein and no DNA. Here the sample table reports about 140,000 distinct CDR3 sequences. The receptor was derived from a man in his late teens or twenties in good health. Sample: blood T cells: a sorted CD56 or NKG2C T cell subset, CD4+ or CD8+ T cells, or bulk PBMC T cells (not recorded which).

This chain's CDR3 is CASSLDVLAHNEQFF. The V and J genes are TRBV7-2 and TRBJ2-1; TCRdb picks TRBD1, but there is no DNA to check that call. Germline lookup yields CDR1 SGHTA and CDR2 FQGNSA. This CDR3 is built from 15 residues.